A single sample gave rise to the 22 T cell receptor beta chains below, sequenced in a study of identifying expanded T cells in peripheral blood. Method: immunoSEQ multiplex PCR; TCRdb's copy keeps in-frame clones and lacks some. Of about 80,000 clones in the sample, roughly 84% were seen once. The sample consisted of blood. All receptors come from a person aged 18 to 70 in good health.

In this sample, this clone turned up a few times. This chain joins TRBV5-1 and TRBJ1-5; D is unclear. Germline V gene lookup returns CDR1 SGHRS and CDR2 YFSETQ. The CDR3 has 14 residues. The V end lost 3 bases, the J end lost 2 bases, and 9 bases lay between the germline ends. This chain's CDR3 is CASSSEGGNQPQHF. The CDR3 nucleotides are TGCGCCAGCAGCTCGGAGGGCGGCAATCAGCCCCAGCATTTT.

The chain has TRBV27 and TRBJ1-1; 8 bases line up with TRBD1. Germline trimming cut 3 bases from V and 4 bases from J; bases unmatched to any gene: 4. Germline V gives CDR1 MNHEY, CDR2 SMNVEV (reference sequence). The CDR3 spans 14 residues. CDR3 nucleotides: TGTGCCAGCAGTTTGGACAGGGATGGCACTGAAGCTTTCTTT. This encodes CASSLDRDGTEAFF.

This chain connects TRBV7-2 to TRBJ1-2; 7 bases are a match to TRBD1. The CDR3 extends over 13 amino acids. Germline assignment: CDR1 SGHTA and CDR2 FQGNSA. The V gene end was trimmed by 3 bases and the J gene end by 5 bases; junction bases not matched to a gene: 3. CDR3 bases: TGTGCCAGCAGCTTCAAGGGGGCGTATGGCTACACCTTC. Its translation is CASSFKGAYGYTF.

The V and J genes are TRBV10-3 and TRBJ2-5, with 9 bases identical to TRBD1. Unmatched junction bases numbered 16, after V lost 7 bases and J lost 4 bases. Germline CDR1 reads ENHRY; CDR2 reads SYGVKD. CDR3 size: 17 residues. The CDR3 DNA reads as TGTGCCATCACCCATAGAACAGGGGGCTTTCTCCCAGAGACCCAGTACTTC. Its protein product is CAITHRTGGFLPETQYF.

V usage is TRBV7-3 and J usage is TRBJ1-2; D possibly corresponds to TRBD1 (5 bases). Germline values: CDR1 SGHTA, CDR2 FQGTGA. The ends were cut back, 5 bases at V and 5 bases at J, with 18 bases in the middle. The CDR3 length is 15 residues. The CDR3 loop is CASSLEGATRYGYTF. DNA for the CDR3: TGTGCCAGCAGCCTGGAAGGGGCCACCCGATATGGCTACACCTTC.

The chain couples TRBV7-3 to TRBJ2-2; D may correspond to TRBD1 or TRBD2 (6 bases each). The CDR3 spans 17 residues. The germline V gene has CDR1 SGHTA and CDR2 FQGTGA. The V gene lost 5 bases and the J gene lost 7 bases, with 23 bases spanning the gap. CDR3 amino acids: CASSPRGLPKGGGELFF. Here the CDR3 DNA reads TGTGCCAGCAGCCCACGGGGACTTCCTAAAGGGGGCGGGGAGCTGTTTTTT. Filled out from reference TRBV7-3 and TRBJ2-2, the complete variable domain reads GAGVSQTPSNKVTEKGKYVELRCDPISGHTALYWYRQSLGQGPEFLIYFQGTGAADDSGLPNDRFFAVRPEGSVSTLKIQRTERGDSAVYLCASSPRGLPKGGGELFFGEGSRLTVL.

The chain links TRBV2 to TRBJ2-5; 9 bases fit TRBD1. Germline CDR1 and CDR2: SNHLY and FYNNEI. This CDR3 spans 12 amino acids. The V gene end was trimmed by 11 bases and the J gene end by 3 bases; junction bases not matched to a gene: 4. CDR3 region: CARGDREETQYF. CDR3 nucleotide sequence: TGTGCCCGAGGGGACAGGGAAGAGACCCAGTACTTC.

The chain carries TRBV25-1 and TRBJ2-1; 7 bases fit TRBD2. Germline V gene lookup returns CDR1 MGHDK and CDR2 SYGVNS. The CDR3 sequence is 16 residues long. Trimming took 1 base from V and 5 from J; bases not matched to a gene: 8. CDR3 protein: CASSEWGGWFDNEQFF. In DNA, the CDR3 is TGTGCCAGCAGTGAATGGGGGGGGTGGTTCGACAATGAGCAGTTCTTC.

This clone has just a few counts. The chain is built from TRBV7-6 and TRBJ2-7, with TRBD2 identical over 14 bases. In germline, CDR1 is SGHVS, CDR2 FNYEAQ. The CDR3 totals 16 residues. Trimming cost V 4 bases and J 3 bases; bases outside gene matches: 5. The CDR3 DNA is TGTGCCAGCAGCTCGGGACTAGCGGGAGTCGTCTACGAGCAGTACTTC. Protein: CASSSGLAGVVYEQYF.

The V and J genes are TRBV27 and TRBJ1-1; maybe TRBD1 (5 bases). The CDR3 contains 13 residues. In germline, CDR1 is MNHEY, CDR2 SMNVEV (reference sequence). Deletions cut 5 bases from V and 3 bases from J, with 10 bases between. CDR3 nucleotide sequence: TGTGCCAGCAGTGTCGACAGTTACACTGAAGCTTTCTTT. As protein: CASSVDSYTEAFF.

The CDR3 coding sequence is TGTGCCAGCAGCGCCGCCGGGACAGGGGGGGAGACCCAGTACTTC. This encodes CASSAAGTGGETQYF. This chain connects TRBV9 to TRBJ2-5; 11 nucleotides match TRBD1. The CDR3 spans 15 residues. Per germline, CDR1 SGDLS and CDR2 YYNGEE. Trimming removed 3 bases from V and 5 bases from J; junction bases left unmatched: 6. Using reference TRBV9 and TRBJ2-5 for the parts outside the CDR3, the full variable domain is DSGVTQTPKHLITATGQRVTLRCSPRSGDLSVYWYQQSLDQGLQFLIQYYNGEERAKGNILERFSAQQFPDLHSELNLSSLELGDSALYFCASSAAGTGGETQYFGPGTRLLVL.

The chain couples TRBV11-1 to TRBJ2-1, with 8 bases fitting TRBD1. Germline CDR1 reads SGHAT; CDR2 reads FQDESV (reference sequence). This CDR3 region has 14 residues. Losses at the gene ends were 5 bases for V and 8 bases for J; bases not matched to a gene: 8. The CDR3 nucleotides are TGTGCCAGCAGCGGGGGCAGGGGGCTCCATGAGCAGTTCTTC. Protein sequence: CASSGGRGLHEQFF.

V is TRBV2 and J is TRBJ2-5; 8 bases agree with TRBD1. With 8 bases clipped from V and 2 bases from J, the junction kept 13 bases outside the gene matches. CDR1 is SNHLY and CDR2 is FYNNEI in the germline V gene. This CDR3 comprises 16 residues. In nucleotides, the CDR3 is TGTGCCAGCGGCTTGGTGACAGGGGATTCTCAAGAGACCCAGTACTTC. Its protein product is CASGLVTGDSQETQYF.

The chain combines TRBV7-2 with TRBJ2-7; 9 positions match TRBD1. With 3 bases clipped from V and 7 bases from J, the junction kept 7 bases outside the gene matches. This CDR3 has 14 amino acids. Germline V gene sequence: CDR1 SGHTA, CDR2 FQGNSA. In nucleotides, the CDR3 is TGTGCCAGCAGCTTCGGGACAGGGAGTAGGGAGCAGTACTTC. Amino acids: CASSFGTGSREQYF.

The chain carries TRBV7-9 and TRBJ1-2, with 9 bases aligning to TRBD1. V was pared by 4 bases and J by 8 bases, with 8 bases of the junction left unmatched. Germline values: CDR1 SEHNR, CDR2 FQNEAQ (reference sequence). The CDR3 is made up of 14 amino acids. This chain's CDR3 is CASSSGTGWRGYTF. Written as DNA, the CDR3 is TGTGCCAGCAGCTCCGGGACAGGGTGGAGGGGCTACACCTTC.

This chain connects TRBV11-2 to TRBJ2-7; the match to TRBD1 covers 7 bases. Germline trimming cut 1 base from V and 0 bases from J; bases unmatched to any gene: 9. The CDR3 runs to 17 residues. Germline CDR1 reads SGHAT; CDR2 reads FQNNGV. The CDR3: CASSLGGLGTVSYEQYF. The CDR3 DNA sequence: TGTGCCAGCAGCTTAGGAGGGCTGGGGACAGTCTCCTACGAGCAGTACTTC.

This clone was found once. The chain is built from TRBV7-2 and TRBJ2-3; 11 bases are a match to TRBD2. Germline V CDR1 and CDR2: SGHTA, FQGNSA. V shed 4 bases, J shed 1 base, and the junction held 4 bases outside the gene matches. This CDR3 has 16 residues. CDR3: CASSYRLAGRTDTQYF. For the CDR3, the DNA is TGTGCCAGCAGCTACCGACTAGCGGGACGCACAGATACGCAGTATTTT. Combining the CDR3 with reference TRBV7-2 and TRBJ2-3 gives the whole variable domain GAGVSQSPSNKVTEKGKDVELRCDPISGHTALYWYRQSLGQGLEFLIYFQGNSAPDKSGLPSDRFSAERTGGSVSTLTIQRTQQEDSAVYLCASSYRLAGRTDTQYFGPGTRLTVL.

V usage is TRBV5-1 and J usage is TRBJ1-5; D remains unclear. Trimming shortened V by 4 bases and J by 4 bases, and 15 bases separated the two germline ends. This CDR3 region has 15 residues. Germline V gene lookup returns CDR1 SGHRS and CDR2 YFSETQ. CDR3: CASSLSGGMNQPQHF. In DNA form, the CDR3 reads TGCGCCAGCAGCCTATCGGGAGGGATGAATCAGCCCCAGCATTTT.

The chain recombines TRBV6-5 with TRBJ2-1; 8 nucleotides agree with TRBD1. CDR1 MNHEY and CDR2 SVGAGI come from the germline V gene. There are 13 residues in the CDR3. Germline trimming cut 5 bases from V and 7 bases from J; bases unmatched to any gene: 4. CDR3 DNA: TGTGCCAGCAGTCAGGGGGCGGATAATGAGCAGTTCTTC. Translated, it gives CASSQGADNEQFF.

The chain combines TRBV6-7 with TRBJ1-2, with 8 positions matching TRBD1. TRBV6-7 has ORF status, its function being uncertain. There are 14 residues in the CDR3. The V and J ends lost 2 bases and 7 bases, in that order; junction bases with no gene match: 6. Here the CDR3 DNA reads TGTGCCAGCAGTTACCGGACAGGGAACGGTGGCTACACCTTC. Its translation is CASSYRTGNGGYTF.

The gene calls are TRBV7-8 and TRBJ1-1; D unresolved. The V end lost 8 bases, the J end lost 10 bases, and 14 bases lay between the germline ends. The CDR3 totals 11 residues. Germline assignment: CDR1 SGHVS and CDR2 FQNEAQ. CDR3 in amino acids: CASGSPYRAFF. Here the CDR3 DNA reads TGTGCCAGCGGTTCCCCATATAGAGCTTTCTTT. Using reference TRBV7-8 and TRBJ1-1 for the parts outside the CDR3, the full variable domain is GAGVSQSPRYKVAKRGQDVALRCDPISGHVSLFWYQQALGQGPEFLTYFQNEAQLDKSGLPSDRFFAERPEGSVSTLKIQRTQQEDSAVYLCASGSPYRAFFGQGTRLTVV.

CDR3 nucleotide sequence: TGTGCCAGCACTGCAGGGGCTTTGGCCTACAATGAGCAGTTCTTC. Amino acid sequence: CASTAGALAYNEQFF. The chain carries TRBV6-5 and TRBJ2-1, with a tentative D call TRBD1 (6 bases). Trimming took off 7 bases at V and 2 bases at J, with 15 bases between the two ends. CDR3 length equals 15 residues. From germline, CDR1 is MNHEY and CDR2 SVGAGI.